Shown below are 11 T cell receptor beta chains from a single sample sequenced in a study of blood T cell repertoires in COVID-19. Profiled with immunoSEQ multiplex PCR; TCRdb holds only in-frame clones, not every one. Here the sample spans 150,000 to 200,000 clones, approximately 89% being singletons. Sequences were obtained from peripheral blood. The receptor set was obtained from a woman aged 55 to 70 with acute or convalescent COVID-19.

This rearrangement joins TRBV5-1 to TRBJ1-1; D unresolved. The V gene lost 4 bases and the J gene lost 2 bases, with 9 bases spanning the gap. This CDR3 contains 13 residues. Germline V gene lookup returns CDR1 SGHRS and CDR2 YFSETQ. As DNA, the CDR3 is TGCGCCAGCAGCCCCGACATTAACACTGAAGCTTTCTTT. It translates to CASSPDINTEAFF. The whole variable domain, filled in from reference TRBV5-1 and TRBJ1-1, reads KAGVTQTPRYLIKTRGQQVTLSCSPISGHRSVSWYQQTPGQGLQFLFEYFSETQRNKGNFPGRFSGRQFSNSRSEMNVSTLELGDSALYLCASSPDINTEAFFGQGTRLTVV.

The chain joins TRBV19 to TRBJ1-1; possibly TRBD1 for D (5 bases). Trimming cost V 3 bases and J 5 bases, with 13 bases left between them. The CDR3 length is 14 residues. Germline values: CDR1 LNHDA, CDR2 SQIVND (reference sequence). CDR3 nucleotides: TGTGCCAGTAGTATCGGCGTGGGGCCTACTGAAGCTTTCTTT. Encoded protein: CASSIGVGPTEAFF. Filled out from reference TRBV19 and TRBJ1-1, the complete variable domain reads DGGITQSPKYLFRKEGQNVTLSCEQNLNHDAMYWYRQDPGQGLRLIYYSQIVNDFQKGDIAEGYSVSREKKESFPLTVTSAQKNPTAFYLCASSIGVGPTEAFFGQGTRLTVV.

The count of this clone is one. The gene calls are TRBV5-1 and TRBJ2-3, with 9 bases identical to TRBD1. V was clipped by 4 bases and J by 4 bases; unmatched bases: 7. This CDR3 region has 15 residues. Per the germline V gene, CDR1 is SGHRS and CDR2 is YFSETQ. Here the CDR3 DNA reads TGCGCCAGCAGCCCGGGACAGGGTCAGGCAGATACGCAGTATTTT. This encodes CASSPGQGQADTQYF.

The V call is TRBV6-5, the J call TRBJ1-2; possible D gene TRBD1, 5 bases. From germline, CDR1 is MNHEY and CDR2 SVGAGI. The CDR3 totals 13 residues. The ends were cut back, 4 bases at V and 1 base at J, with 7 bases in the middle. The CDR3 sequence: CASSSDSNYGYTF. The CDR3 region has the DNA TGTGCCAGCAGTTCCGACAGTAACTATGGCTACACCTTC.

The CDR3 here is CASSLFPDLRQGDYGYTF. The CDR3 DNA reads TGTGCCAGCAGTTTGTTTCCGGATTTGAGGCAAGGGGACTATGGCTACACCTTC. V gene TRBV27 combines with J gene TRBJ1-2; D is possibly TRBD1 (5 bases). V lost 3 bases to trimming and J lost 3 bases, with 23 bases between them. The CDR3 loop spans 18 amino acids. In germline, CDR1 is MNHEY, CDR2 SMNVEV (reference sequence).

The gene calls are TRBV6-2 or TRBV6-3 and TRBJ2-1; TRBD2 agrees at 8 bases. CDR1 and CDR2 from the germline V gene are MNHEY and SVGEGT. V shed 6 bases and J 8 bases; nucleotides not matched to a gene: 9. The CDR3 covers 14 residues. This chain's CDR3 is CASSNPGLAHEQFF. The CDR3 coding sequence is TGTGCCAGCAGCAACCCTGGACTAGCACATGAGCAGTTCTTC.

This clone occurred once. The chain carries TRBV19 and TRBJ2-1; D possibly corresponds to TRBD2 (6 bases). The V end lost 9 bases, the J end lost 10 bases, and 19 bases lay between the germline ends. Germline values: CDR1 LNHDA, CDR2 SQIVND (reference sequence). This CDR3 spans 13 amino acids. CDR3 nucleotide sequence: TGTGCCAGCCGAAAAGACCGCGGACTAGAGCAGTTCTTC. Protein: CASRKDRGLEQFF.

This sequence joins TRBV6-5 and TRBJ1-1; D remains unclear. Germline lookup yields CDR1 MNHEY and CDR2 SVGAGI. Trimming took off 4 bases at V and 5 bases at J, with 17 bases between the two ends. CDR3 length: 15 amino acids. The CDR3 DNA reads as TGTGCCAGCAGTTCTCCACTAACCCCCGGAACTGAAGCTTTCTTT. Encoded protein: CASSSPLTPGTEAFF.

The genes are TRBV7-3 and TRBJ2-2; D is possibly TRBD2 (8 bases). The CDR3 covers 18 residues. Germline V gives CDR1 SGHTA, CDR2 FQGTGA. V was trimmed by 5 bases and J by 1 base, leaving 20 bases between them. The CDR3 DNA reads as TGTGCCAGCAGCCCGCACCGGGGGGGACAGCTGAACACCGGGGAGCTGTTTTTT. Translating gives CASSPHRGGQLNTGELFF.

This sequence joins TRBV10-3 and TRBJ2-7; TRBD2 matches at 7 bases. Germline V lookup: CDR1 ENHRY, CDR2 SYGVKD. This CDR3 spans 13 amino acids. V lost 3 bases to trimming and J lost 6 bases; unmatched junction nucleotides: 5. The CDR3 sequence: CAISDYTGGEQYF. The CDR3 DNA sequence: TGTGCCATCAGTGACTATACGGGGGGCGAGCAGTACTTC.

V gene TRBV10-2 combines with J gene TRBJ2-2, with 8 bases lining up with TRBD2. V gave up 5 bases and J gave up 2 bases; unmatched junction bases: 4. Germline values: CDR1 WSHSY, CDR2 SAAADI. CDR3 length: 15 residues. CDR3 region: CASSTSGFNTGELFF. DNA of the CDR3: TGCGCCAGCAGTACTAGCGGATTTAACACCGGGGAGCTGTTTTTT.